Below, 27 T cell receptor beta chains from the same sample are listed, as sequenced in a study of T cell responses to AZD1222 COVID-19 vaccine. The repertoire was sequenced with immunoSEQ multiplex PCR; TCRdb's copy has only in-frame clones and lacks some. The sample consists of about 150,000 clones, about 90% of them appearing once. The sequencing used peripheral blood, collected 28 days after the second AZD1222 dose. The receptors originated from an adult who received the AZD1222 COVID-19 vaccine.

The chain joins TRBV5-1 to TRBJ1-1; D is uncertain. Trimming took 0 bases from V and 0 from J, leaving 6 bases between them. This CDR3 comprises 14 residues. In germline, CDR1 is SGHRS, CDR2 YFSETQ. The CDR3 DNA sequence: TGCGCCAGCAGCTTGGCAGGAATGAACACTGAAGCTTTCTTT. Its protein product is CASSLAGMNTEAFF.

This clone was seen once. This rearrangement joins TRBV4-1 to TRBJ1-3; maybe TRBD1 (5 bases). The V end lost 1 base, the J end lost 1 base, and 17 bases lay between the germline ends. Germline V gene lookup returns CDR1 MGHRA and CDR2 YSYEKL. The CDR3 is made up of 18 amino acids. The CDR3 loop reads CASSQGGRGRGSGNTIYF. The DNA of the CDR3 is TGCGCCAGCAGCCAAGGCGGTAGGGGAAGGGGTTCTGGAAACACCATATATTTT.

This chain's CDR3 is CASSLDPAGGELFF. The DNA of the CDR3 is TGCGCCAGCAGCTTGGACCCCGCAGGGGGGGAGCTGTTTTTT. The rearrangement joins TRBV5-1 to TRBJ2-2; D is possibly TRBD1 (5 bases). Germline assignment: CDR1 SGHRS and CDR2 YFSETQ. The CDR3 runs 14 residues. V lost 0 bases to trimming and J lost 8 bases, with 11 bases between them.

The chain carries TRBV30 and TRBJ2-1, with D perhaps TRBD1 (6 bases). Trimming removed 5 bases from V and 8 bases from J, with 13 bases in between. The germline CDR1 and CDR2 sequences are GTSNPN and SVGIG (reference sequence). This CDR3 is 12 amino acids long. Written as DNA, the CDR3 is TGTGCCTGGTCCCAGAGGGGGTATGAGCAGTTCTTC. It translates to CAWSQRGYEQFF. The whole variable domain, remainder taken from reference TRBV30 and TRBJ2-1, is SQTIHQWPATLVQPVGSPLSLECTVEGTSNPNLYWYRQAAGRGLQLLFYSVGIGQISSEVPQNLSASRPQDRQFILSSKKLLLSDSGFYLCAWSQRGYEQFFGPGTRLTVL.

This clone was observed once. This sequence joins TRBV7-9 and TRBJ2-2; D possibly corresponds to TRBD2 (6 bases). Between the trimmed V and J ends, which lost 5 bases and 8 bases, there was a span of 12 bases. The CDR3 length is 13 residues. CDR1 and CDR2 (germline): SEHNR, FQNEAQ (reference sequence). This CDR3 is CASSPTSKGELFF. The CDR3, as DNA: TGTGCCAGCAGCCCGACTAGTAAGGGGGAGCTGTTTTTT.

The chain recombines TRBV9 with TRBJ2-3; D call uncertain. V gave up 1 base and J gave up 0 bases, with 3 bases separating them. In germline, CDR1 is SGDLS, CDR2 YYNGEE. The CDR3 runs to 13 residues. The CDR3 region has the DNA TGTGCCAGCAGCGTAACTAGCACAGATACGCAGTATTTT. Its translation is CASSVTSTDTQYF. Combining the CDR3 with reference TRBV9 and TRBJ2-3 gives the whole variable domain DSGVTQTPKHLITATGQRVTLRCSPRSGDLSVYWYQQSLDQGLQFLIQYYNGEERAKGNILERFSAQQFPDLHSELNLSSLELGDSALYFCASSVTSTDTQYFGPGTRLTVL.

In its sample, this clone was seen a few times. J is TRBJ2-5 and V is TRBV9; the D call may be TRBD1 or TRBD2 (5 bases each). The CDR3 covers 17 residues. The V gene lost 1 base and the J gene lost 4 bases, with 20 bases spanning the gap. Germline CDR1 is SGDLS and CDR2 is YYNGEE. DNA of the CDR3: TGTGCCAGCAGCGTAAATGAGGGCAGGGTAAACGGAGAGACCCAGTACTTC. Translated, it gives CASSVNEGRVNGETQYF.

The V and J genes are TRBV19 and TRBJ1-4; D is unclear. The germline V gene has CDR1 LNHDA and CDR2 SQIVND (reference sequence). With 9 bases removed from V and 3 bases from J, the gap between germline ends came to 11 bases. The CDR3 consists of 13 residues. CDR3 DNA sequence: TGTGCCAGCTCGGGATTTTCTAATGAAAAACTGTTTTTT. Amino acid sequence: CASSGFSNEKLFF.

The V gene is TRBV27, the J gene TRBJ1-2; D unclear. Trimming left V 6 bases short and J 5 bases short, with 22 bases between. Germline V gene lookup returns CDR1 MNHEY and CDR2 SMNVEV (reference sequence). This CDR3 contains 16 residues. The CDR3 loop reads CASRSEDGPSLYGYTF. DNA of the CDR3: TGTGCCAGCAGAAGTGAGGACGGCCCCTCACTTTATGGCTACACCTTC.

This clone came up a few times. This CDR3 is also generated by other DNA sequences in the sample. The chain recombines TRBV2 with TRBJ1-5, with 8 bases aligning to TRBD1. After removal of 4 bases from V and 4 bases from J, the junction contained 6 bases not matched to a gene. CDR1 and CDR2 from the germline V gene are SNHLY and FYNNEI. The length of the CDR3 is 15 residues. The CDR3 DNA sequence: TGTGCCAGCAGTGGGGAGACAGGGGCGAATCAGCCCCAGCATTTT. Protein product: CASSGETGANQPQHF.

The rearrangement uses TRBV5-4 and TRBJ2-1; TRBD2 agrees at 7 bases. Per the germline V gene, CDR1 is SGHNT and CDR2 is YYREEE (reference sequence). This CDR3 comprises 15 residues. With V trimmed by 3 bases and J by 9 bases, 12 bases remained unmatched. The CDR3 DNA follows: TGTGCCAGCAGCTCCCCTGGCGGGGGTTCCGGTGAGCAGTTCTTC. Its protein product is CASSSPGGGSGEQFF.

This chain links TRBV28 with TRBJ2-5, with 7 bases matching TRBD2. The CDR3 spans 15 residues. Per germline, CDR1 MDHEN and CDR2 SYDVKM. Germline trimming cut 3 bases from V and 0 bases from J; bases unmatched to any gene: 4. The chain's CDR3 is CASSFLREDQETQYF. CDR3 DNA sequence: TGTGCCAGCAGTTTCCTACGGGAGGACCAAGAGACCCAGTACTTC.

The chain has TRBV10-3 and TRBJ1-1; 9 bases agree with TRBD1. CDR1 ENHRY and CDR2 SYGVKD come from the germline V gene. Losses at the gene ends were 5 bases for V and 0 bases for J; bases not matched to a gene: 4. The CDR3 is 15 amino acids. In DNA, the CDR3 is TGTGCCATCAGTCGGGGGACAGGGATGAACACTGAAGCTTTCTTT. The encoded protein is CAISRGTGMNTEAFF.

The chain employs TRBV9 and TRBJ2-1, with 10 bases matching TRBD2. The V gene end was trimmed by 4 bases and the J gene end by 4 bases; junction bases not matched to a gene: 5. The CDR3 spans 15 residues. Germline assignment: CDR1 SGDLS and CDR2 YYNGEE. The CDR3 region has the DNA TGTGCCAGCAGCTTGGGACTAGCGCGGTACAATGAGCAGTTCTTC. This gives the protein CASSLGLARYNEQFF.

Note on this clone: Different DNA sequences within this sample yield the same CDR3. The chain links TRBV5-1 to TRBJ2-3; 13 bases agree with TRBD2. V shed 4 bases and J 1 base; nucleotides not matched to a gene: 3. Germline CDR1 and CDR2: SGHRS and YFSETQ. The CDR3 consists of 16 residues. CDR3 loop: CASSAGTSGGTDTQYF. The CDR3 DNA reads as TGCGCCAGCAGCGCCGGGACTAGCGGGGGCACAGATACGCAGTATTTT.

V usage is TRBV7-2 and J usage is TRBJ2-7; D is unclear. Trimming cost V 5 bases and J 3 bases, with 5 bases left between them. The length of the CDR3 is 11 residues. Germline V gives CDR1 SGHTA, CDR2 FQGNSA. The CDR3 nucleotides read TGTGCCAGCAGCCTAAACTACGAGCAGTACTTC. Its translation: CASSLNYEQYF.

The V gene is TRBV5-1, the J gene TRBJ1-4; 8 positions match TRBD1. Trimming removed 0 bases from V and 3 bases from J; junction bases left unmatched: 1. The CDR3 length is 15 residues. CDR1 and CDR2 from the germline V gene are SGHRS and YFSETQ. The DNA of the CDR3 is TGCGCCAGCAGCTTGGCGACAGGGGCTAATGAAAAACTGTTTTTT. Its translation: CASSLATGANEKLFF.

The genes are TRBV24-1 and TRBJ2-2; D remains unclear. CDR1 and CDR2 from the germline V gene are KGHDR and SFDVKD. V shed 5 bases and J shed 3 bases, with 6 bases lying between them. There are 13 residues in the CDR3. CDR3 coding DNA: TGTGCCACCAGTGTACAAGACACCGGGGAGCTGTTTTTT. This codes for CATSVQDTGELFF.

The chain carries TRBV2 and TRBJ1-6, with 7 bases fitting TRBD1. Looked up from germline, CDR1 is SNHLY and CDR2 is FYNNEI. The CDR3 loop spans 17 amino acids. Trimming at V came to 6 bases and at J to 8 bases, leaving 16 bases not matched to a gene. In nucleotides, the CDR3 is TGTGCCAGCAGCACAGACCGGGACAGTCTTAGGGATTCACCCCTCCACTTT. Translated: CASSTDRDSLRDSPLHF.

This rearrangement joins TRBV13 to TRBJ2-7, with TRBD2 matching over 8 bases. The CDR3 loop spans 16 amino acids. The trim removed 5 bases at V and 5 bases at J, leaving 14 bases unmatched. Germline CDR1 reads PRHDT; CDR2 reads FYEKMQ (reference sequence). CDR3 protein: CASSGYQRLASHEQYF. CDR3 bases: TGTGCCAGCAGCGGTTATCAGAGACTAGCGTCCCACGAGCAGTACTTC.

This clone was counted a few times. The chain joins TRBV9 to TRBJ2-7, with 8 positions matching TRBD2. Germline CDR1 and CDR2: SGDLS and YYNGEE. This CDR3 is built from 14 residues. J gave up 3 bases and V 1 base, and 3 bases lay outside the gene matches. The chain's CDR3 is CASSVSGSIYEQYF. The CDR3 coding sequence is TGTGCCAGCAGCGTAAGCGGGAGTATCTACGAGCAGTACTTC.

The V gene is TRBV2, the J gene TRBJ2-7, with TRBD2 as a possible D gene (7 bases). This CDR3 has 15 amino acids. Germline loops: CDR1 SNHLY, CDR2 FYNNEI. V lost 5 bases and J 0 bases, leaving 14 bases between the germline ends. CDR3 DNA sequence: TGTGCCAGCAGTCGGGGGGCTAGGAGCTCCTACGAGCAGTACTTC. Translating it yields CASSRGARSSYEQYF.

V is TRBV18 and J is TRBJ1-3, with a tentative D call TRBD1 (6 bases). The V gene's germline CDR1 is KGHSH and CDR2 LQKENI. The CDR3 extends over 15 amino acids. Trimming removed 3 bases at V and 0 bases at J, with 9 bases between. The CDR3: CASSPQQGSGNTIYF. In DNA form, the CDR3 reads TGTGCCAGCTCACCTCAACAGGGCTCTGGAAACACCATATATTTT.

The rearrangement uses TRBV4-3 and TRBJ2-2; 13 bases match TRBD2. Germline CDR1 LGHNA, CDR2 YSLEER. The V segment lost 2 bases and the J segment 1 base; nucleotides outside the gene matches: 16. CDR3 size: 22 residues. As DNA, the CDR3 is TGCGCCAGCAGCCAAAGCCCCAAGAGGTTAAGACTAGCGGGAGGGAACACCGGGGAGCTGTTTTTT. The encoded protein is CASSQSPKRLRLAGGNTGELFF.

The chain is built from TRBV7-3 and TRBJ1-1; 7 bases map to TRBD1. The V gene's germline CDR1 is SGHTA and CDR2 FQGTGA. CDR3 length: 15 amino acids. The trim removed 3 bases at V and 1 base at J, leaving 5 bases unmatched. DNA for the CDR3: TGTGCCAGCAGCTTCTCCGGGACAGCGAACACTGAAGCTTTCTTT. It codes for CASSFSGTANTEAFF.

This clone has only one observation. CDR3 nucleotides: TGTGCCAGTAGTATTATGGCGGGAGGGCCCTACGAGCAGTACTTC. Protein sequence: CASSIMAGGPYEQYF. This chain joins TRBV19 and TRBJ2-7, with TRBD2 matching over 9 bases. Trimming at V came to 3 bases and at J to 2 bases, leaving 5 bases not matched to a gene. The CDR3 runs to 15 residues. The germline gives CDR1 LNHDA, CDR2 SQIVND (reference sequence).

This clone was detected only a few times. The V call is TRBV5-4, the J call TRBJ1-3; TRBD1 might be the D (5 bases). The CDR3 covers 15 residues. In germline, CDR1 is SGHNT, CDR2 YYREEE (reference sequence). Trimming took 0 bases from V and 3 from J, leaving 10 bases between them. As DNA, the CDR3 is TGTGCCAGCAGCTTGGCTTCCGGGGGTGGAAACACCATATATTTT. The encoded protein is CASSLASGGGNTIYF. Looking up the rest from reference TRBV5-4 and TRBJ1-3 gives the full variable domain: ETGVTQSPTHLIKTRGQQVTLRCSSQSGHNTVSWYQQALGQGPQFIFQYYREEENGRGNFPPRFSGLQFPNYSSELNVNALELDDSALYLCASSLASGGGNTIYFGEGSWLTVV.